One T cell receptor beta chain is described in this entry. Clones were read by immunoSEQ multiplex PCR, and TCRdb kept only the in-frame ones, dropping some. The sample has under 250,000 clones, over 80% seen once. These data belong to a study of blood T cell repertoires in COVID-19. Trimming removed 2 bases at V and 3 bases at J, with 14 bases between. Germline CDR1 SGHRS, CDR2 YFSETQ. The CDR3 totals 15 residues. The chain recombines TRBV5-1 with TRBJ2-5, with TRBD2 as a possible D gene (6 bases). Sequencing was performed on PBMCs or T cells enriched from blood (not recorded which). This receptor was identified in a woman aged 25-40 years who had been exposed to COVID-19. The CDR3 DNA follows: TGCGCCAGCAGCTTCTCGGGACTCACTGAAGAGACCCAGTACTTC. Translated: CASSFSGLTEETQYF.